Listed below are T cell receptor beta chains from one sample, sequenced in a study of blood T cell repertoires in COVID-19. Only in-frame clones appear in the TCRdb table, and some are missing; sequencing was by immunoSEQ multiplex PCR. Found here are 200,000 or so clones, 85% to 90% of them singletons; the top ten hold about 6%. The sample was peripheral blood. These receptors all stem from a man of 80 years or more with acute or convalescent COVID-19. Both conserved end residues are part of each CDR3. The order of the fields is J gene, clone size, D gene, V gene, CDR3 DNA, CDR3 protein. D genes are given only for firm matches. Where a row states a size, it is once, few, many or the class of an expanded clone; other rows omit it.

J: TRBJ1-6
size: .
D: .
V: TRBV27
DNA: TGTGCCAGCAGTTTTAACCGCCCGAGCTCCTATAATTCACCCCTCCACTTT
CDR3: CASSFNRPSSYNSPLHF

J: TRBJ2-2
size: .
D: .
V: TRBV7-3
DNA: TGTGCCAGCAGCGAAAGCGGCGGGGAGCTGTTTTTT
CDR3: CASSESGGELFF

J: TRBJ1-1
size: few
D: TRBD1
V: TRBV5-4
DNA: TGTGCCAGCAGCTGGAAGCAGGGGGCAGGAAACACTGAAGCTTTCTTT
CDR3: CASSWKQGAGNTEAFF

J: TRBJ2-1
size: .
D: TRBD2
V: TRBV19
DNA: TGTGCCAGTCGTTCCAGCGGGACCTTTAATGAGCAGTTCTTC
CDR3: CASRSSGTFNEQFF

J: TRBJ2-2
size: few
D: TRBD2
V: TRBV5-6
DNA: TGTGCCAGCAGCATTGGGAGCGGGAGTATCACCGGGGAGCTGTTTTTT
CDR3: CASSIGSGSITGELFF

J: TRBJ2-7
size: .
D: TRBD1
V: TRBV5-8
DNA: TGTGCCAGCAGCTCCCGAGACAGGGGATCCTACGAGCAGTACTTC
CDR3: CASSSRDRGSYEQYF

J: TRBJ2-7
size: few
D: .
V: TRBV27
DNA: TGTGCCAGCAGTTCCAGGGGTGATTTCGAGCAGTACTTC
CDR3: CASSSRGDFEQYF

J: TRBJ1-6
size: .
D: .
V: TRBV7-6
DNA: TGTGCCAGCAGCTTACTAGCTCGTCCTCTACTCGTACTATCCAATTCACCCCTCCACTTT
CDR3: CASSLLARPLLVLSNSPLHF

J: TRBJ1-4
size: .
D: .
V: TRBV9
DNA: TGTGCCAGCAGCGCGCACCCGGACAGCGTGAACGGACTGTTTTTT
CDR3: CASSAHPDSVNGLFF

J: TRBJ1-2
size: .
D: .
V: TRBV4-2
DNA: TGTGCCAGCAGCCAAGAGGGGACTACTAACTATGGCTACACCTTC
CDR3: CASSQEGTTNYGYTF

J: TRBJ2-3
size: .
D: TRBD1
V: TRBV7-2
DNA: TGTGCCAGCAGCCCTCGGGACAGATCCACAGATACGCAGTATTTT
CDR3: CASSPRDRSTDTQYF

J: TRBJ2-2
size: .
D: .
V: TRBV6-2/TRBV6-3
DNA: TGTGCCAGCAGTTACAGGGGATTCAGGACCGGGGAGCTGTTTTTT
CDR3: CASSYRGFRTGELFF

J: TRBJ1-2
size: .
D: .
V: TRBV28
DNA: TGTGCCAGCAGCAGTACAGGGCTGGGGGGCTACACCTTC
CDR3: CASSSTGLGGYTF

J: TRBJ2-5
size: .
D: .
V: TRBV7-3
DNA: TGTGCCAGCAGCTTAGGAGGTCAAGAGACCCAGTACTTC
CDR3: CASSLGGQETQYF

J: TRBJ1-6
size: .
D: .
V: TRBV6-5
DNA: TGTGCCAGCAGTTACTTCGGCTCCTATAATTCACCCCTCCACTTT
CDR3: CASSYFGSYNSPLHF

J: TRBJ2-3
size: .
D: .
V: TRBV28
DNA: TGTGCCAGCAGTTTGGGAGCGAAAGCAGATACGCAGTATTTT
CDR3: CASSLGAKADTQYF

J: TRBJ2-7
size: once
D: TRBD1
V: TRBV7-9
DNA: TGTGCCAGCAGCTTGGAAAGGGGGCCTTACGAGCAGTACTTC
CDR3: CASSLERGPYEQYF

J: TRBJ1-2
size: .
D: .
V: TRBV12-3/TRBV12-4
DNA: TGTGCCGCCTCCGGGGCTAACTATGGCTACACCTTC
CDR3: CAASGANYGYTF

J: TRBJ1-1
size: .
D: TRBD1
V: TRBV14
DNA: TGTGCCAGCAGGCCCGGGACAGCCGTGAACACTGAAGCTTTCTTT
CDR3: CASRPGTAVNTEAFF

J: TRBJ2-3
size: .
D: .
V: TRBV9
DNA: TGTGCCAGCAGCCTTACCGGAGTAGTCCCAGATACGCAGTATTTT
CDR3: CASSLTGVVPDTQYF

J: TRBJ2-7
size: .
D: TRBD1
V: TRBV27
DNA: TGTGCCAGCAGTCCCGGACAGGCATCCTACGAGCAGTACTTC
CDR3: CASSPGQASYEQYF

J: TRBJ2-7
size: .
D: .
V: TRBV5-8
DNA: TGTGCCAGCAGCTTGCAGGGTATAAGCTCCTACGAGCAGTACTTC
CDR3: CASSLQGISSYEQYF

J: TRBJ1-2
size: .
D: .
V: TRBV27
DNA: TGTGCCAGCAGTTTATCCCACGGTTACGGCTACACCTTC
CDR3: CASSLSHGYGYTF

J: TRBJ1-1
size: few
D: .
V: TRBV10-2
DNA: TGCGCCAGCAGTGAGTCACGGGGGGCAAGGAACACTGAAGCTTTCTTT
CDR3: CASSESRGARNTEAFF

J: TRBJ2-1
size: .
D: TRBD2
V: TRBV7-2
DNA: TGTGCCAGCAGCTCAGCCCTTGGTCTAGCGGGAGGGCGCAGCTCCTACAATGAGCAGTTCTTC
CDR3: CASSSALGLAGGRSSYNEQFF

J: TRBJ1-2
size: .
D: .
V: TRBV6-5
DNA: TGTGCCAGCAGTCCCCTCCCAGGGGACAACTATGGCTACACCTTC
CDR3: CASSPLPGDNYGYTF

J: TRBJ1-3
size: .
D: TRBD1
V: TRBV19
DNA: TGTGCCAGTAGTAAGCAGGGGGCGCGGGGAAACACCATATATTTT
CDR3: CASSKQGARGNTIYF

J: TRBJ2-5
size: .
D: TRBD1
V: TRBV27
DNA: TGTGCCAGCAGTTTATCGGGCTGGGTCCGGGACAGGGGGGAAGAGACCCAGTACTTC
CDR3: CASSLSGWVRDRGEETQYF

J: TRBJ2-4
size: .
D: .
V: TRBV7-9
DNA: TGTGCCAGCAGCTGGGGCAGAGACATTCAGTACTTC
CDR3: CASSWGRDIQYF

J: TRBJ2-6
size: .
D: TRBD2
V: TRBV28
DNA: TGTGCCAGCAGTCCTCTAGCGGGGCGCGGAGGGGCCAACGTCCTGACTTTC
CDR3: CASSPLAGRGGANVLTF

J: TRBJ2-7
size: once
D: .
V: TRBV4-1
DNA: TGCGCCAGCAGCCAAGTGGACAGCGGTACCTACGAGCAGTACTTC
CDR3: CASSQVDSGTYEQYF

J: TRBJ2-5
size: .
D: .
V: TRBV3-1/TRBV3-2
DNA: TGTGCCAGCAGCCAAGTCGCTACTAGTACAGAGACCCAGTACTTC
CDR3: CASSQVATSTETQYF

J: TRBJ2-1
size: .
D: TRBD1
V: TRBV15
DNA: TGTGCCACCAGCAGAGATATTGGGACAGGCTACAATGAGCAGTTCTTC
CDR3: CATSRDIGTGYNEQFF

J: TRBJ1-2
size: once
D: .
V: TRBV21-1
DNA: TGTGCCAGCAGCAAAAGGGGGGGTCCCACACACTATGGCTACACCTTC
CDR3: CASSKRGGPTHYGYTF

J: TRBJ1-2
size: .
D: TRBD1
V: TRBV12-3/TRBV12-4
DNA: TGTGCCAGCACCCCGGACAGGGTCTATGGCTACACCTTC
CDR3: CASTPDRVYGYTF

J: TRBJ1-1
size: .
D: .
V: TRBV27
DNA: TGTGCCAGCAGTTTATTGGGGGGGGCGCCGAGGAACACTGAAGCTTTCTTT
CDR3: CASSLLGGAPRNTEAFF

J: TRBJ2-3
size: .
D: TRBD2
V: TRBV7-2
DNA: TGTGCCAGCAGCTTAGCGCCGGGAGGGAGCACAGATACGCAGTATTTT
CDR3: CASSLAPGGSTDTQYF

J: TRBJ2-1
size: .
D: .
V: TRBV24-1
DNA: TGTGCCACCAGTGATTCCGAGTTTCCCCACAATGAGCAGTTCTTC
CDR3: CATSDSEFPHNEQFF

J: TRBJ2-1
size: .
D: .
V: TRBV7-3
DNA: TGTGCCAGCAGCCTCCTGGCTGGCGGGGGCAACAATGAGCAGTTCTTC
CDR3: CASSLLAGGGNNEQFF

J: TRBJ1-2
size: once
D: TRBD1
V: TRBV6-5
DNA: TGTGCCAGCAGTATGGGGACAGGGCACTATGGCTACACCTTC
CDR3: CASSMGTGHYGYTF

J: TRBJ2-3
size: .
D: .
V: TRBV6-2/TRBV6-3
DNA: TGTGCCAGCAGTTTTTCCTTGGGAGGCACAGATACGCAGTATTTT
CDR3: CASSFSLGGTDTQYF

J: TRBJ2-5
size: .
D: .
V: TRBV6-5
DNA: TGTGCCAGCAGTCCCCCGGCAGGTACCCAGTACTTC
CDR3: CASSPPAGTQYF

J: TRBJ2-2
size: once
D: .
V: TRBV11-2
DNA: TGTGCCAGCAGCCCGGCGGGCCTAAACACCGGGGAGCTGTTTTTT
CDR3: CASSPAGLNTGELFF

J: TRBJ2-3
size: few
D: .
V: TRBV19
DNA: TGTGCCAGTCGTCCGCCAGGGGGGCGCACAGATACGCAGTATTTT
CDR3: CASRPPGGRTDTQYF

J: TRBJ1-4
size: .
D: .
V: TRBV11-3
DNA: TGTGCCAGCAGCTCAGAGGTGCAGGGGACTAATGAAAAACTGTTTTTT
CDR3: CASSSEVQGTNEKLFF

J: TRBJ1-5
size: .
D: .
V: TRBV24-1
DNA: TGTGCCACCAGTGAAGGGGATCAGCCCCAGCATTTT
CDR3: CATSEGDQPQHF

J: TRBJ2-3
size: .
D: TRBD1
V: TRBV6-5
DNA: TGTGCCAGCAGTTACTCGATTCAGGGGGCCGCAGATACGCAGTATTTT
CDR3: CASSYSIQGAADTQYF

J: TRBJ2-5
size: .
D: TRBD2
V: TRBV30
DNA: TGTGCCTGGAGTCCGTGGACTAGCGGGAGCCGCGTTGGGGAGACCCAGTACTTC
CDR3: CAWSPWTSGSRVGETQYF

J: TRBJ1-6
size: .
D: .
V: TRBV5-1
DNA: TGCGCCAGCAGCTTCACACCACAGGGCTCACCCCTCCACTTT
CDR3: CASSFTPQGSPLHF

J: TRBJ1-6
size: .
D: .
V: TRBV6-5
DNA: TGTGCCAGCAGTTACTCGAGCGCCAGGGGATCCTCACCCCTCCACTTT
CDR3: CASSYSSARGSSPLHF

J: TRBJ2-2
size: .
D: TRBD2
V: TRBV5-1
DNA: TGCGCCAGCAGCTTGGTTGGCGGGAGCGGGACCGGGGAGCTGTTTTTT
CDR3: CASSLVGGSGTGELFF

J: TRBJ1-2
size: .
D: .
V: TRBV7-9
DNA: TGTGCCAGCAGCTTACAGGGGTCCGGTTATGGCTACACCTTC
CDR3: CASSLQGSGYGYTF

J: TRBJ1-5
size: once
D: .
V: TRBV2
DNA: TGTGCCAGCAGCGGTAATAGCAATCAGCCCCAGCATTTT
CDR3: CASSGNSNQPQHF

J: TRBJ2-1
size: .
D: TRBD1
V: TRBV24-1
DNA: TGTGCCACCAGTGATTTCGGGGGACAGGGCAGCAATGAGCAGTTCTTC
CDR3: CATSDFGGQGSNEQFF

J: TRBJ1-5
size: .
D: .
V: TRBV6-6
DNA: TGTGCCAGCAGCCCAGGGTGGAGCAATCAGCCCCAGCATTTT
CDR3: CASSPGWSNQPQHF